Following are 8 T cell receptor beta chains from one sample sequenced in a study of immune heterogeneity within non-small cell lung tumors. Genomic DNA from bulk tumor acted as the template, and about 600 ng was loaded per sample. Biopsies, several per primary tumor and spaced far apart, were collected during surgery. Curative surgery was undertaken by patients, who had untreated, newly diagnosed non-small cell lung cancer. Multiplex PCR relied on 32 V and 13 J primers to amplify TCR beta CDR3. Each CDR3 protein is one row after TCRdb ran MiXCR on the multiplex PCR reads. Of roughly 13,000 distinct CDR3 sequences in the sample, 23% were seen once. Source material: lung tumor tissue. These receptors all come from a man aged 50 to 60 with non-small cell lung cancer.

This clonotype was picked up a small number of times. A read error may be the cause here, since a much bigger clone is one base away. The chain uses TRBV20-1 and TRBJ2-6; 7 bases agree with TRBD2. The V gene's germline CDR1 is DFQATT and CDR2 SNEGSKA (reference sequence). The CDR3 has 16 residues. The DNA for the CDR3 is TGCAGTGCTAGGGGGGGGGTCATTTCTGGGCCCAACGTCCTGACTTTC. Translation gives CSARGGVISGPNVLTF.

This clonotype was recorded many times. The chain has TRBV6-5 and TRBJ2-5, with 9 nucleotides matching TRBD2. Germline CDR1 reads MNHEY; CDR2 reads SVGAGI. This CDR3 region has 17 residues. Trimming at V came to 0 bases and at J to 5 bases, leaving 10 bases not matched to a gene. The CDR3 DNA is TGTGCCAGCAGTTACTCCTCGCCTAGCGGGACGAGGGAGACCCAGTACTTC. It translates to CASSYSSPSGTRETQYF.

This clonotype was seen repeatedly, ten times or more. The chain couples TRBV28 to TRBJ1-3, with D perhaps matching TRBD1 (5 bases). CDR1 and CDR2 from the germline V gene are MDHEN and SYDVKM. V shed 5 bases and J shed 0 bases, with 17 bases lying between them. The CDR3 consists of 17 residues. CDR3 DNA: TGTGCCAGCAGTGGGCGTCGGGGCTTGGGCTCTGGAAACACCATATATTTT. It specifies CASSGRRGLGSGNTIYF. The full variable domain, rest sourced from reference TRBV28 and TRBJ1-3, is DVKVTQSSRYLVKRTGEKVFLECVQDMDHENMFWYRQDPGLGLRLIYFSYDVKMKEKGDIPEGYSVSREKKERFSLILESASTNQTSMYLCASSGRRGLGSGNTIYFGEGSWLTVV.

This clonotype was detected a few times. The chain employs TRBV12-3 or TRBV12-4 and TRBJ2-3; D remains ambiguous. This CDR3 contains 12 residues. With 8 bases removed from V and 6 bases from J, the gap between germline ends came to 12 bases. CDR3 DNA: TGTGCCAGCTCCATAACGAGGGATACGCAGTATTTT. Translation gives CASSITRDTQYF.

Worth noting for this clonotype: A much larger clone lies one base from this, so it may be a read error. The chain joins TRBV12-3 or TRBV12-4 to TRBJ1-5, with 9 bases matching TRBD1. The CDR3 is 17 residues long. J was trimmed by 2 bases and V by 6 bases; bases with no gene match: 11. The CDR3, as DNA: TGTGCCAGCAGCCCCGCCAAACAGGGGGCTTGCAATCAGCCCCAGCATTTT. This gives the protein CASSPAKQGACNQPQHF.

The table lists this clonotype with many counts. This chain joins TRBV5-1 and TRBJ2-7; D is uncertain. V lost 4 bases and J lost 3, with 11 bases in between. CDR3 length equals 13 residues. CDR1 is SGHRS and CDR2 is YFSETQ in the germline V gene. The CDR3 sequence: CASSPNPLYEQYF. CDR3 DNA: TGCGCCAGCAGCCCTAACCCACTCTACGAGCAGTACTTC.

There are a few counts of this clonotype. This chain uses TRBV3-1 with TRBJ2-6; D not resolved. The CDR3 is 18 residues long. V lost 0 bases and J lost 0, with 12 bases in between. CDR1 LGHDT and CDR2 YNNKEL come from the germline V gene (reference sequence). DNA of the CDR3: TGTGCCAGCAGCCAAGATAGTACAGCCCTCTCTGGGGCCAACGTCCTGACTTTC. Translated, it gives CASSQDSTALSGANVLTF. The full variable domain, with the rest looked up from reference TRBV3-1 and TRBJ2-6, is DTAVSQTPKYLVTQMGNDKSIKCEQNLGHDTMYWYKQDSKKFLKIMFSYNNKELIINETVPNRFSPKSPDKAHLNLHINSLELGDSAVYFCASSQDSTALSGANVLTFGAGSRLTVL.

This clonotype was seen at least ten times. The chain is built from TRBV7-9 and TRBJ2-7; TRBD2 is a possible D gene (6 bases). The CDR3 covers 13 residues. V dropped 6 bases and J dropped 7 bases, with 16 bases sitting between them. CDR1 and CDR2 from the germline V gene are SEHNR and FQNEAQ (reference sequence). DNA for the CDR3: TGTGCCAGCAGGCGGGACTCGGTGGGTGAGCAGTACTTC. It codes for CASRRDSVGEQYF.